The clone carrying this TCR beta chain appeared once. Its antigen is not known. The germline V gene encodes CDR1 MRHNA and CDR2 SNTAGT. The ends were cut back, 6 bases at V and 5 bases at J, with 14 bases in the middle. The CDR3 has 13 amino acids. A multiplex PCR was run with 60 Vbeta primers and 13 Jbeta primers. The method was immunoSEQ multiplex PCR; TCRdb's version includes in-frame clones alone and lacks a portion of them. The sample holds under 85,000 clones, roughly three quarters seen once. The record originates from a study of cytomegalovirus exposure and HLA in healthy donors. Study findings and constraints: The classifier reportedly diagnosed cytomegalovirus status with high specificity and sensitivity. An assumption of roughly uniform sequencing depth across donors underlay the presence/absence analyses.

Input material: PBMCs. This receptor was taken from a woman between 40 and 55 years old in good health and CMV-seropositive. The V gene is TRBV6-4, the J gene TRBJ2-7; D might be TRBD1 (5 bases). In nucleotides, the CDR3 is TGTGCCAGCAGGGGCGGACAATTGGACGAGCAGTACTTC. Protein sequence: CASRGGQLDEQYF.